This T cell receptor (beta chain) was retrieved from a study of T-cell reconstitution after alpha-beta-depleted transplantation in children. The germline V gene encodes CDR1 SGHKS and CDR2 YYEKEE (reference sequence). The CDR3 spans 16 residues. V dropped 4 bases and J dropped 0; count of bases not matched to a gene: 5. Unique molecular identifiers featured in how the TCRbeta library was prepared. TCRdb reprocessed the PCR reads via MiXCR and lists one record per CDR3 protein. The sample records 500,000 to 650,000 distinct CDR3 sequences, approximately 10% being singletons. Specimen: PBMCs, mostly from graft donor cells, collected 180 days after TCRalphabeta/CD19-depleted stem cell transplant. The sequence derives from a female patient between 2 and 15 years old who had a stem cell transplant for aplastic anemia, so the T cells may come from the graft donor. The J gene is TRBJ2-7, the V gene TRBV5-5, with TRBD2 matching over 12 bases. The DNA of the CDR3 is TGTGCCAGCAGCCTGAGACTAGCGGGAGTCTCCTACGAGCAGTACTTC. Protein product: CASSLRLAGVSYEQYF.